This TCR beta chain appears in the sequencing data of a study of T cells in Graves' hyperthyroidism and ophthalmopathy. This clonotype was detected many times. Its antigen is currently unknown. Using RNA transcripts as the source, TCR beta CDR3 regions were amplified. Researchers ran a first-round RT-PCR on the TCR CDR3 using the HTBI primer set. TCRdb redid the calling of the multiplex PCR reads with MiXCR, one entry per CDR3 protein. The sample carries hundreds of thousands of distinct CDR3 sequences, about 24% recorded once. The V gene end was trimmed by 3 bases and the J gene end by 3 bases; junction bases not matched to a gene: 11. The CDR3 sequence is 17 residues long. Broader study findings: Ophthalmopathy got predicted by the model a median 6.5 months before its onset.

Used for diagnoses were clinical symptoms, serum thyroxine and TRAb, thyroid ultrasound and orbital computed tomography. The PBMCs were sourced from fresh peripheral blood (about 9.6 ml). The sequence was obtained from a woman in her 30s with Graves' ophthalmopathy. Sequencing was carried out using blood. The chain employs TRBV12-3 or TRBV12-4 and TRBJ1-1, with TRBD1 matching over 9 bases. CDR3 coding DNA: TGTGCCAGCAGTTTCCCTACCGGGACAGGGCCTGACACTGAAGCTTTCTTT. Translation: CASSFPTGTGPDTEAFF.